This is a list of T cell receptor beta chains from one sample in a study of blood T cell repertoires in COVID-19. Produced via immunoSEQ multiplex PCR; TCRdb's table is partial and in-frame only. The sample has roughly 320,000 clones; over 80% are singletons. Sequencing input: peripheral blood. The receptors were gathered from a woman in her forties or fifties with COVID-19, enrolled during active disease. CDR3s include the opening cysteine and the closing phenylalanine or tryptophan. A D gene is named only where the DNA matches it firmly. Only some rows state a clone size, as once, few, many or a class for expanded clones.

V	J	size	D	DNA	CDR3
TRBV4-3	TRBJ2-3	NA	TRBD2	TGCGCCAGCAGTCTTGGACTAGCGAGCACAGATACGCAGTATTTT	CASSLGLASTDTQYF
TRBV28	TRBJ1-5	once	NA	TGTGCCAGCAGTACAGGGTGGTTCCAGCCCCAGCATTTT	CASSTGWFQPQHF
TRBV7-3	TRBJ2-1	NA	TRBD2	TGTGCCAGCAGCATGACCCCTAGCGGGAGGCGCAATGAGCAGTTCTTC	CASSMTPSGRRNEQFF
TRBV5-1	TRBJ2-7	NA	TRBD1	TGCGCCAGCAGCTTGGCCGGGACAGGCCGCTCCTACGAGCAGTACTTC	CASSLAGTGRSYEQYF
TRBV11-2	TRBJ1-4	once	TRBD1	TGTGCCAGCAGCCCAGGACAGGGCGCGTCTGAAAAACTGTTTTTT	CASSPGQGASEKLFF
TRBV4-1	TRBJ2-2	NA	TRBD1	TGCGCCAGCAGCCAAGACATTGGCAGGGGGCGTACCGGGGAGCTGTTTTTT	CASSQDIGRGRTGELFF
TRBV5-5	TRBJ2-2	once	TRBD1	TGTGCCAGCAGCTTGTGGACAGGGGAGTCCGGGGAGCTGTTTTTT	CASSLWTGESGELFF
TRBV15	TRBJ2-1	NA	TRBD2	TGTGCCACCAGCAGTCCCGGGACTAGCGGTTCTTGGCAGTTCTTC	CATSSPGTSGSWQFF
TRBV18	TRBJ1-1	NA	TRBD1	TGTGCCAGCTCACGATCGGACAGGGCTGTTGAAGCTTTCTTT	CASSRSDRAVEAFF
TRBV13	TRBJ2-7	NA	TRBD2	TGTGCCAGCAGCTTAGGCCGGCTAGCGGGCGAGCAGTACTTC	CASSLGRLAGEQYF
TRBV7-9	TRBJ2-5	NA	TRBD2	TGTGCCAGCAGCCTGGGACTACCCCAAGAGACCCAGTACTTC	CASSLGLPQETQYF
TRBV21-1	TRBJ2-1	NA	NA	TGTGCCAGCAGCAATGCCGGGACTAGCGGGAGGAATGAGCAGTTCTTC	CASSNAGTSGRNEQFF
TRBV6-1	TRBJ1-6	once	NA	TGTGCCAGCAGTGCCGTAGACAGAACCGATAATTCACCCCTCCACTTT	CASSAVDRTDNSPLHF
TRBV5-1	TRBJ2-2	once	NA	TGCGCCAGCAGCTTGGTTTACAGCTACGCGAACACCGGGGAGCTGTTTTTT	CASSLVYSYANTGELFF
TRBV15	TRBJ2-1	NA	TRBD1	TGTGCCACCAGCAGAGGGAACAGGGGGCCGGGAGTTGGGCAGTTCTTC	CATSRGNRGPGVGQFF
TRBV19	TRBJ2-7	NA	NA	TGTGCCAGTACGGCCACCACTACTACCTACGAGCAGTACTTC	CASTATTTTYEQYF
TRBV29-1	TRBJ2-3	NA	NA	TGCAGCGCAGCGGGACAAGTAACGCTCACAGATACGCAGTATTTT	CSAAGQVTLTDTQYF